The rows below give T cell receptor beta chains drawn from one sample of a study of blood T cell repertoires in COVID-19. The assay was immunoSEQ multiplex PCR, and TCRdb's table has in-frame clones only and misses some. The sample shows about 46,000 clones, 75% to 90% of them seen only once. Sequenced input: peripheral blood. Receptor source: a human donor with active COVID-19. The donor label of this sample is uncertain. CDR3s include the opening cysteine and the closing phenylalanine or tryptophan. The D gene is left open where the match is weak. Where a row states a size, it is once, few, many or the class of an expanded clone; other rows omit it.

V	size	D	J	DNA	CDR3
TRBV28	.	.	TRBJ2-3	TGTGCCAGCACTCTGGGGGCGGGCACAGATACGCAGTATTTT	CASTLGAGTDTQYF
TRBV12-1	once	.	TRBJ2-1	TGTGCCAGCCCCAAGTGTGAGGTAGCGGGAAAGAGGTACAATGAGCAGTTCTTC	CASPKCEVAGKRYNEQFF
TRBV5-1	.	.	TRBJ2-3	TGCGCCAGCAGAAGGACAGCATCAGATACGCAGTATTTT	CASRRTASDTQYF
TRBV7-8	.	.	TRBJ2-5	TGTGCCAGCAGCTCAATAGGGCTGACTTGGTCCCCAGGGGGGCAAGAGACCCAGTACTTC	CASSSIGLTWSPGGQETQYF
TRBV29-1	.	.	TRBJ1-3	TGCAGCGTTGAGGAGACAGACGGAAACACCATATATTTT	CSVEETDGNTIYF
TRBV19	few	TRBD2	TRBJ2-7	TGTGCCAGTAGGGGACTAGCGGGGCCCAACTACTTC	CASRGLAGPNYF
TRBV9	.	TRBD2	TRBJ2-5	TGTGCCAGCAGCCTTAGATCTGTAGCGGGGGGACTAGAGACCCAGTACTTC	CASSLRSVAGGLETQYF
TRBV3-1/TRBV3-2	.	TRBD2	TRBJ2-5	TGTGCCAGCGGGGGGGGTTTGGAGACCCAGTACTTC	CASGGGLETQYF
TRBV3-1/TRBV3-2	.	TRBD1	TRBJ2-1	TGTGCCAGCAGCCAAGCGTGGCCAGGCCAGGGGGCCTACAATGAGCAGTTCTTC	CASSQAWPGQGAYNEQFF
TRBV5-1	.	TRBD1	TRBJ1-4	TGCGCCAGCGCGAGGGGACAGACGAATGAAAAACTGTTTTTT	CASARGQTNEKLFF
TRBV5-1	.	.	TRBJ1-5	TGCGCCAGCAGCCTATGGACAGGCAATCAGCCCCAGCATTTT	CASSLWTGNQPQHF
TRBV5-1	.	TRBD1	TRBJ1-2	TGCGCCAGCAGCCGTAATCCGGGACAGCTCTATGACTTAAACTATGGCTACACCTTC	CASSRNPGQLYDLNYGYTF
TRBV29-1	.	TRBD1	TRBJ1-2	TGCAGCGTTCCAGCCTTGACAGGGTCCTATAACTATGGCTACACCTTC	CSVPALTGSYNYGYTF
TRBV2	.	TRBD1	TRBJ2-7	TGTGCCAGCGGCTGGGACAGCGCCTACGAGCAGTACTTC	CASGWDSAYEQYF
TRBV10-3	.	.	TRBJ2-7	TGTGCCATCAGTGAATCGGCGAGCCTGTATCTAGCCTACGAGCAGTACTTC	CAISESASLYLAYEQYF
TRBV6-4	few	.	TRBJ2-3	TGTGCCAGCAGTGCAGCGCCCACAGATACGCAGTATTTT	CASSAAPTDTQYF
TRBV18	.	TRBD1	TRBJ1-1	TGTGCCAGCTCCGAAAGAGGACAGGGGGCCGCTGAAGCTTTCTTT	CASSERGQGAAEAFF
TRBV7-6	.	.	TRBJ1-2	TGTGCCAGCAGCGGATGGGATGGCGGGACGGATGGCTACACCTTC	CASSGWDGGTDGYTF
TRBV4-2	.	TRBD2	TRBJ2-1	TGTGCCAGCAGCCAGGCTAGCGGGAGTTCCTACAATGAGCAGTTCTTC	CASSQASGSSYNEQFF
TRBV2	.	TRBD1	TRBJ1-5	TGTGCCAGCAGTCAACAGGGGCCAGGGAGCAATCAGCCCCAGCATTTT	CASSQQGPGSNQPQHF
TRBV4-1	.	.	TRBJ2-3	TGCGCCAGCAGCCAAGGACATCTCAGGACTCATACGCAGTATTTT	CASSQGHLRTHTQYF
TRBV19	.	.	TRBJ1-5	TGTGCCAGTAGCACAGGGATTAATCAGCCCCAGCATTTT	CASSTGINQPQHF
TRBV6-1	.	.	TRBJ2-6	TGTGCCAGCAGTGAAGCGGGCGCCCGGGGATCTGGGGCCAACGTCCTGACTTTC	CASSEAGARGSGANVLTF
TRBV19	once	.	TRBJ1-2	TGTGCCAGTAGTATAGGACCCCATACAGGGCTTAACTATGGCTACACCTTC	CASSIGPHTGLNYGYTF
TRBV7-8	few	TRBD1	TRBJ2-1	TGTGCCAGCAGCTTCCCGGGACAGGGCTATAATGAGCAGTTCTTC	CASSFPGQGYNEQFF
TRBV6-1	once	TRBD1	TRBJ2-7	TGTGCCAGCAGTGACAGGGGGCTCCTCTCCTACGAGCAGTACTTC	CASSDRGLLSYEQYF
TRBV3-1/TRBV3-2	.	TRBD1	TRBJ1-2	TGTGCCAGCAGCCCGACGGGACAGTACGATGGCTACACCTTC	CASSPTGQYDGYTF
TRBV27	.	.	TRBJ2-7	TGTGCCTTACAAGAGCAGTACTTC	CALQEQYF
TRBV7-9	few	.	TRBJ1-5	TGTGCCAGCAGCAGCCGGACAGATGAACAGCCCCAGCATTTT	CASSSRTDEQPQHF
TRBV6-5	.	TRBD2	TRBJ2-5	TGTGCCAGCGGCCTGGGAGCGGGAGGCGGTGAGACCCAGTACTTC	CASGLGAGGGETQYF
TRBV3-1/TRBV3-2	.	TRBD2	TRBJ2-1	TGTGCCAGCAGCAAATCCGGGGGGGCCGGTGAGCAGTTCTTC	CASSKSGGAGEQFF
TRBV2	.	.	TRBJ2-7	TGTGCCAGCATCGGGGAACCCTACGAGCAGTACTTC	CASIGEPYEQYF
TRBV29-1	.	TRBD2	TRBJ2-1	TGCAGCGTTATAGGAATAACTAGCGGAAGCTCCTACAATGAGCAGTTCTTC	CSVIGITSGSSYNEQFF
TRBV9	.	.	TRBJ1-5	TGTGCCAGCAGCGTAGCGGGAGACGCCCATCAGCCCCAGCATTTT	CASSVAGDAHQPQHF
TRBV4-1	.	TRBD2	TRBJ2-3	TGCGCCAGCAGCCTGTTAGCGGGAGGCGGAGATACGCAGTATTTT	CASSLLAGGGDTQYF
TRBV27	few	.	TRBJ1-2	TGTGCCAGCAGTTTAATAGGCGGTAACTATGGCTACACCTTC	CASSLIGGNYGYTF